This T cell receptor (beta chain) is drawn from a study of T cell responses to AZD1222 COVID-19 vaccine (dated by TCRdb to the early 2020s). The study in broad terms: AZD1222 recipients given second doses at about 4 weeks or at about 12 weeks were pooled, since spike-specific TCR depth and breadth were not found to differ between the two schedules. TCR sequencing covered 230 to 250 trial participants: 200 to 220 given two doses of AZD1222 and 26 given two doses of MenACWY control vaccine. Enrollment into the trials was organized by age into subgroups of 18-55, 56-69 and 70-plus years, and those subgroups contained around 150, 28 and 57 TCR-sequenced participants, respectively. What the authors observed across the whole study: Because no samples from the day 14 peak response were available, repertoires could be characterized only after the peak T cell response. Conclusions about previously exposed vaccinees were limited because only 5 or 6 AZD1222 recipients were SARS-CoV-2 seropositive at baseline. After two AZD1222 doses, both the breadth and the depth of spike-specific TCRs were significantly higher than at day 0 and than in MenACWY recipients. The 56-69-year group was small, and its depth increase did not reach significance, likely because of low power. Participants were mostly white British and included more females than males, and it was suggested by the authors that clonal diversity may have been underestimated. CD4 TCRs associated with the vaccine covered the entire spike protein, and the dominant responses were in regions 160-218 and 743-854. Epitopes outside the regions mutated in the B.1.351 and B.1.1.7 variants were reportedly recognized by nearly half of the unique spike-specific TCRs.

A word on this clone: The antigen it binds to is not known. No base quality values were provided; no much bigger clone lies one nucleotide off.

The CDR3 regions of human TCRbeta chains were analyzed by immunosequencing. In the paper's pipeline: TCRs in the repertoires were compared against a reference library of SARS-CoV-2-specific TCRs that had been generated with the MIRA antigen-specificity platform. Breadth was defined as the fraction of unique TCRs that were SARS-CoV-2-associated, and depth was defined as the fraction of total T cells that were SARS-CoV-2-associated. Each spike-specific TCR was assigned to its reactive spike region and to a CD4 or CD8 class using the MIRA data. Log10-transformed breadth and depth values were compared by one-way ANOVA with Sidak's multiple comparisons tests. TCRdb obtained this table from immuneACCESS and retained in-frame rearrangements with V and J assigned. These tables miss some clones; where compared with another copy, unresolved V genes account for less than half of the shortfall, and the remainder is unexplained. V and J calls and clone size are as listed in that table; D and trimming were resolved from the DNA. The sample has around 200,000 clones on record, about nine tenths of them singletons. Roughly 0.99% of the sample goes to the ten largest clones.

Germline trimming: 6 bases from V, 4 bases from J; junction bases outside gene matches: 8. The CDR1 and CDR2 encoded by the germline V gene are MNHEY and SVGEGT. Inclusive of the bounding cysteine and phenylalanine, the CDR3 is 14 residues long. The entry retains the CDR3 DNA only, 42 bases that are in frame from base 1. The time point label corresponds to: baseline before first vaccination. Samples from vaccinated people were obtained from the UK trials COV001 and COV002, which included a single-blind randomized controlled phase 2/3 trial of AZD1222 (ChAdOx1 nCoV-19) in healthy adults. For TCRbeta chain sequencing, PBMC samples were collected from trial participants at day 0 and at day 28 after the second dose.

Sample: peripheral blood, taken on day 0 of AZD1222 vaccination. Rearrangement joined TRBV6-2 or TRBV6-3 to TRBJ2-5; 7 bases in the junction line up with TRBD1. This receptor was obtained from an adult in good health. The sequenced DNA is TGTGCCAGCAGCCTAGACAGGGACCGAGAGACCCAGTACTTC. Its product reads: CASSLDRDRETQYF.